This entry describes one T cell receptor beta chain. The target antigen is unknown. TCRdb reprocessed the reads via MiXCR and lists one record per CDR3 protein. The data contain fewer than 1,000,000 distinct CDR3 sequences, around a third of them singletons. The germline gives CDR1 SNHLY, CDR2 FYNNEI. The CDR3 has 18 residues. The V segment lost 7 bases and the J segment 8 bases; nucleotides outside the gene matches: 22. The sample comes from a study of T cell repertoires in cytomegalovirus infection. About the study: Recently identified HLA-C-restricted and well-studied HLA-B-restricted CMV epitopes were used. Indications came from public TCR beta signatures; they pointed to CMV infection and to a matching HLA type.

General study points: Using cumulative public TCR beta family frequency, the authors identified those who carried CMV together with the relevant HLA. The response measured ex vivo was dominated by TCR beta clonotypes (HLA-C-restricted and CMV-specific).

This chain joins TRBV2 and TRBJ2-1; 8 bases agree with TRBD2. The specimen comprised cultured CD8+ T cells from PBMCs, sampled from culture after CMV antigen stimulation. The sequence was collected from a human donor in good health (CMV status not recorded). Some clones in this sample may be carry-over from other donors' samples. CDR3 sequence reads: CASMFRASSRERGYEQFF. The CDR3 region has the DNA TGTGCCAGCATGTTCCGGGCATCCTCACGGGAGCGGGGGTATGAGCAGTTCTTC.